One and the same sample provided the 22 T cell receptor beta chains below, sequenced in a study of CD8+CD57+ T cells in acquired aplastic anemia. Investigators profiled TCR beta VDJ and CDR3 from genomic DNA template. MiXCR, applied by TCRdb to the reads, yields one record per CDR3 protein. The sample gives 150,000 or so distinct CDR3 sequences, roughly half of which show up once; more than 10% is in the top ten. Sequencing was done on patients that had shown CD8+CD57+ cell expansion by flow cytometry. Source material: sorted CD4+, CD8+, or CD8+CD57+ T cells (not recorded which) from PBMCs. Source of these receptors: a human donor with aplastic anemia.

The chain couples TRBV4-2 to TRBJ2-3, with 12 bases fitting TRBD2. The J segment lost 4 bases and the V segment lost 5 bases, leaving 7 bases of the junction unmatched. Germline loops: CDR1 LGHNA, CDR2 YNFKEQ. CDR3 length equals 16 residues. The CDR3 bases are TGTGCCAGCAGCACGACTAGCGGGAGTCTAGCAGATACGCAGTATTTT. Its translation is CASSTTSGSLADTQYF.

The chain carries TRBV19 and TRBJ2-3, with 8 nucleotides matching TRBD1. The CDR3 has 14 residues. The V gene's germline CDR1 is LNHDA and CDR2 SQIVND (reference sequence). V lost 5 bases to trimming and J lost 2 bases; unmatched junction nucleotides: 3. The CDR3 is CASSLQGDTDTQYF. The CDR3, as DNA: TGTGCCAGTAGTCTACAGGGGGACACAGATACGCAGTATTTT.

The chain couples TRBV10-1 to TRBJ1-4; 11 nucleotides align to TRBD1. In germline, CDR1 is WNHNN, CDR2 SYGVQD (reference sequence). Unmatched junction bases numbered 7, after V lost 5 bases and J lost 8 bases. The CDR3 loop spans 15 amino acids. CDR3 DNA sequence: TGCGCCAGCAGTCCGGACAGGGGGCGAGTGGAAAAACTGTTTTTT. Encoded protein: CASSPDRGRVEKLFF.

The chain is built from TRBV20-1 and TRBJ2-5; 8 bases map to TRBD1. V was pared by 0 bases and J by 5 bases, with 8 bases of the junction left unmatched. The CDR3 covers 15 residues. Germline V gene data show CDR1 as DFQATT and CDR2 as SNEGSKA (reference sequence). CDR3 loop: CSARDPQGARETQYF. As DNA, the CDR3 is TGCAGTGCTAGAGATCCCCAGGGGGCCCGGGAGACCCAGTACTTC.

The chain employs TRBV7-8 and TRBJ2-7; TRBD1 is a possible D gene (6 bases). Germline lookup yields CDR1 SGHVS and CDR2 FQNEAQ. V was cut by 5 bases and J by 4 bases, with 15 bases left in between. This CDR3 has 14 residues. The CDR3 loop reads CASSPSDRQYEQYF. DNA for the CDR3: TGTGCCAGCAGCCCCTCGGACAGACAATACGAGCAGTACTTC.

The chain combines TRBV19 with TRBJ1-5; 7 bases match TRBD1. V gave up 9 bases and J gave up 3 bases; unmatched junction bases: 11. Germline CDR1 reads LNHDA; CDR2 reads SQIVND (reference sequence). The CDR3 totals 15 residues. The CDR3 sequence: CASSSSTGYNQPQHF. The DNA of the CDR3 is TGTGCCAGCAGTTCCTCGACAGGGTACAATCAGCCCCAGCATTTT.

The V and J genes are TRBV24-1 and TRBJ2-1, with TRBD2 as a possible D gene (5 bases). The CDR3 contains 15 residues. V was pared by 0 bases and J by 9 bases, with 14 bases between. Looked up from germline, CDR1 is KGHDR and CDR2 is SFDVKD. CDR3 in DNA: TGTGCCACCAGTGATTTGAGAGGGCATGGAGGTGAGCAGTTCTTC. This translates into CATSDLRGHGGEQFF.

This clonotype was seen only a few times. The gene calls are TRBV29-1 and TRBJ1-2; no reliable D call. CDR3 length: 11 residues. Trimming shortened V by 1 base and J by 8 bases, and 8 bases separated the two germline ends. Germline V gene data show CDR1 as SQVTM and CDR2 as ANQGSEA. As DNA, the CDR3 is TGCAGCGTTGAAGGTGAAGGGGGCTACACCTTC. Protein product: CSVEGEGGYTF. Complete variable domain (other parts from reference TRBV29-1 and TRBJ1-2): SAVISQKPSRDICQRGTSLTIQCQVDSQVTMMFWYRQQPGQSLTLIATANQGSEATYESGFVIDKFPISRPNLTFSTLTVSNMSPEDSSIYLCSVEGEGGYTFGSGTRLTVV.

This chain joins TRBV29-1 and TRBJ1-2; D gene uncertain. Germline-derived CDR1 and CDR2 are SQVTM and ANQGSEA. The CDR3 sequence is 11 residues long. V was trimmed by 6 bases and J by 8 bases, leaving 13 bases between them. CDR3 sequence: CSVKWEVGYTF. The CDR3 coding sequence is TGCAGCGTAAAGTGGGAGGTCGGCTACACCTTC.

This chain connects TRBV15 to TRBJ1-5, with a tentative D call TRBD1 (6 bases). This CDR3 is 14 amino acids long. Germline V gives CDR1 LNHNV, CDR2 YYDKDF (reference sequence). Trimming left V 3 bases short and J 6 bases short, with 12 bases between. The CDR3 bases are TGTGCCACCAGCAGGGACAGCGGAACTCAGCCCCAGCATTTT. This sequence encodes CATSRDSGTQPQHF.

The chain uses TRBV10-1 and TRBJ1-2, with TRBD1 matching over 8 bases. Per the germline V gene, CDR1 is WNHNN and CDR2 is SYGVQD (reference sequence). Trimming took 0 bases from V and 4 from J; bases not matched to a gene: 4. CDR3 length: 15 residues. The DNA of the CDR3 is TGCGCCAGCAGTGAGTCGCAGGGGGCCGTCTATGGCTACACCTTC. It specifies CASSESQGAVYGYTF.

The chain joins TRBV2 to TRBJ2-7; tentative D call: TRBD2 (6 bases). This CDR3 is built from 12 residues. Trimming cost V 3 bases and J 5 bases, with 8 bases left between them. Germline V gene data show CDR1 as SNHLY and CDR2 as FYNNEI. This chain's CDR3 is CASSDGRNEQYF. The CDR3 nucleotides read TGTGCCAGCAGTGATGGGAGGAACGAGCAGTACTTC.

This clonotype was seen ten or more times. The gene calls are TRBV3-1 and TRBJ2-5, with 10 bases matching TRBD2. This CDR3 contains 16 residues. The trim removed 3 bases at V and 4 bases at J, leaving 8 bases unmatched. Germline V gene lookup returns CDR1 LGHDT and CDR2 YNNKEL (reference sequence). CDR3 DNA: TGTGCCAGCAGCCAGAATGTAGCGGGGGGACGAGAGACCCAGTACTTC. Amino acids: CASSQNVAGGRETQYF.

The sample holds many counts of this clonotype. This sequence may be a read error, since a much larger clone differs from it by one base. V and J are TRBV27 and TRBJ2-7, with TRBD2 as a possible D gene (5 bases). V lost 6 bases to trimming and J lost 3 bases, with 6 bases between them. CDR3 length: 11 amino acids. Germline V gene sequence: CDR1 MNHEY, CDR2 SMNVEV (reference sequence). This CDR3 reads CASRGSYEQYF. The DNA of the CDR3 is TGTGCCAGCAGGGGGAGCTACGAGCAGTACTTC.

The rearrangement joins TRBV19 to TRBJ1-6; D call uncertain. Trimming took off 3 bases at V and 6 bases at J, with 15 bases between the two ends. Looked up from germline, CDR1 is LNHDA and CDR2 is SQIVND (reference sequence). This CDR3 has 16 amino acids. The CDR3 DNA sequence: TGTGCCAGTAGTATCCAACGGCAGGCCCTTAATTCACCCCTCCACTTT. It yields the protein CASSIQRQALNSPLHF.

This clonotype has a count of ten or more. The chain carries TRBV7-8 and TRBJ2-7, with D perhaps matching TRBD1 (5 bases). The CDR3 has 14 amino acids. Per the germline V gene, CDR1 is SGHVS and CDR2 is FQNEAQ. Trimming removed 1 base from V and 7 bases from J, with 14 bases in between. CDR3 loop: CASSLGILGQEQYF. The DNA for the CDR3 is TGTGCCAGCAGCTTAGGCATCCTCGGACAAGAGCAGTACTTC.

The chain couples TRBV2 to TRBJ1-5; D gene ambiguous. This CDR3 comprises 13 residues. Looked up from germline, CDR1 is SNHLY and CDR2 is FYNNEI. Trimming took off 7 bases at V and 3 bases at J, with 10 bases between the two ends. CDR3 DNA: TGTGCCAGCACTAGGGTCTTCAATCAGCCCCAGCATTTT. Translating it yields CASTRVFNQPQHF.

As DNA, the CDR3 is TGTGCCAGTAGTATGGGGGGGCGTTATTCACCCCTCCACTTT. Protein sequence: CASSMGGRYSPLHF. This chain connects TRBV19 to TRBJ1-6; D may be TRBD1 (6 bases). The CDR3 sequence is 14 residues long. Trimming removed 3 bases from V and 8 bases from J, with 11 bases in between. Germline V gene sequence: CDR1 LNHDA, CDR2 SQIVND (reference sequence).

V is TRBV20-1 and J is TRBJ2-7; TRBD1 or TRBD2 may be the D gene (5 bases each). Germline-derived CDR1 and CDR2 are DFQATT and SNEGSKA (reference sequence). CDR3 size: 13 residues. Trimming left V 0 bases short and J 4 bases short, with 10 bases between. The CDR3, as DNA: TGCAGTGCTAGAGATGTCGAGGGGTACGAGCAGTACTTC. Protein product: CSARDVEGYEQYF.

This clonotype was counted only a few times. The chain couples TRBV6-5 to TRBJ1-5; D is possibly TRBD1 (6 bases). Germline V CDR1 and CDR2: MNHEY, SVGAGI. The CDR3 contains 15 residues. The V and J ends lost 2 bases and 4 bases respectively, with 12 bases between them. CDR3 DNA: TGTGCCAGCAGTTACGTCTGGGGGCCGAATCAGCCCCAGCATTTT. The encoded protein is CASSYVWGPNQPQHF.

To note about this clonotype: A junction boundary mismatches the germline segment, possibly from a read error. This sequence joins TRBV6-2 or TRBV6-3 and TRBJ2-1, with a weak D call TRBD2 (5 bases). Germline CDR1 reads MNHEY; CDR2 reads SVGEGT. This CDR3 has 14 residues. The CDR3 loop reads CAISGWAVDDEQLF. The CDR3 DNA follows: TGTGCCATCTCGGGGTGGGCCGTTGACGATGAGCAGCTCTTC.

About this clonotype: A much more abundant neighbour one base away suggests this may be a read error. V and J are TRBV11-2 and TRBJ2-1; tentatively, D is TRBD1 (5 bases). The CDR3 has 13 residues. Germline-derived CDR1 and CDR2 are SGHAT and FQNNGV. CDR3 DNA: TGTGCCAGCAGCTTGGGAACAGGTAATGAGCAGCTCTTC. Its protein is CASSLGTGNEQLF.